The rows below give T cell receptor beta chains drawn from one sample of a study of blood T cell repertoires in COVID-19. Some clones are missing from TCRdb's copy, which holds only in-frame ones; the method was immunoSEQ multiplex PCR. The data show approximately 160,000 clones, with about 83% seen just once and about 3.6% held by the top ten. The material sequenced was PBMCs or T cells enriched from blood (not recorded which). These receptors were taken from a woman in her forties or fifties in a cohort exposed to, infected with or recovered from COVID-19 (not recorded which). CDR3s include the opening cysteine and the closing phenylalanine or tryptophan. D genes are given only for firm matches. The size of a clone is reported for some rows only, either as once, few or many, or as a class for expanded clones.

j_call d_call v_call clone_size cdr3_aa cdr3_nt
TRBJ2-7 - TRBV28 - CASTLHGGSYEQYF TGTGCCAGCACCTTGCACGGGGGCTCCTACGAGCAGTACTTC
TRBJ2-6 TRBD2 TRBV5-1 - CASSLGFGREGSGANVLTF TGCGCCAGCAGCTTGGGGTTTGGCAGGGAGGGCTCTGGGGCCAACGTCCTGACTTTC
TRBJ2-7 TRBD1 TRBV27 once CASSLRQGAYEQYF TGTGCCAGCAGTTTACGGCAGGGGGCCTACGAGCAGTACTTC
TRBJ2-3 - TRBV30 - CAWKRGGSDTQYF TGTGCCTGGAAAAGGGGTGGCTCAGATACGCAGTATTTT
TRBJ2-7 TRBD2 TRBV4-3 - CASSQGGGALKQYF TGCGCCAGCAGCCAGGGGGGAGGGGCCTTGAAGCAGTACTTC
TRBJ2-6 - TRBV29-1 - CSVGETGANVLTF TGCAGCGTTGGTGAGACTGGGGCCAACGTCCTGACTTTC
TRBJ2-7 TRBD1 TRBV11-2 - CASSSESGTAYKQYF TGTGCCAGCAGCTCGGAATCCGGGACAGCCTACAAGCAGTACTTC
TRBJ2-1 - TRBV6-1 once CASSELRLPDNEQFF TGTGCCAGCAGTGAACTCAGACTGCCGGACAATGAGCAGTTCTTC
TRBJ1-2 - TRBV11-2 - CASSLGANPSYGYTF TGTGCCAGCAGCTTAGGGGCCAATCCGTCCTATGGCTACACCTTC
TRBJ2-2 - TRBV2 - CASSLSGLSVGELFF TGTGCCAGCAGTCTGTCGGGACTTAGCGTCGGGGAGCTGTTTTTT
TRBJ2-5 TRBD2 TRBV6-2/TRBV6-3 - CASSYSAASGETQYF TGTGCCAGCAGTTACTCGGCTGCTAGCGGAGAGACCCAGTACTTC
TRBJ2-1 - TRBV7-3 once CASRLQGEQFF TGTGCCAGCAGGCTACAGGGTGAGCAGTTCTTC
TRBJ1-1 TRBD1 TRBV5-8 - CASSLTGTGMGTEAFF TGTGCCAGCAGCTTAACCGGGACAGGGATGGGCACTGAAGCTTTCTTT
TRBJ1-2 - TRBV18 - CASSPPGDGGYGYTF TGTGCCAGCTCACCACCGGGAGACGGGGGATATGGCTACACCTTC
TRBJ2-5 TRBD2 TRBV5-6 - CASSLESGVRETQYF TGTGCCAGCAGCTTGGAAAGCGGGGTCCGAGAGACCCAGTACTTC
TRBJ1-4 - TRBV5-1 once CASSSAQSTNEKLFF TGCGCCAGCAGCTCCGCACAGTCAACTAATGAAAAACTGTTTTTT
TRBJ1-3 - TRBV19 - CASTQTGSSGNTIYF TGTGCCAGTACCCAAACCGGGAGCTCTGGAAACACCATATATTTT
TRBJ1-1 - TRBV9 - CASSPTAGNF TGTGCCAGCAGCCCCACCGCGGGGAACTTT
TRBJ2-2 - TRBV5-1 - CASSLGQLNTGELFF TGCGCCAGCAGCCTCGGACAGTTGAACACCGGGGAGCTGTTTTTT
TRBJ1-6 TRBD1 TRBV5-5 - CASNNFDRELSPLHF TGTGCCAGCAACAATTTCGACAGGGAACTTTCACCCCTCCACTTT
TRBJ2-4 - TRBV7-9 - CASSFLTDSTKNIQYF TGTGCCAGCAGCTTTCTTACTGACAGCACCAAAAACATTCAGTACTTC
TRBJ1-3 - TRBV5-5 - CASSLRGTGNTIYF TGTGCCAGCAGCTTGAGGGGGACTGGAAACACCATATATTTT
TRBJ2-7 TRBD1 TRBV6-1 few CASSESGDRVPEQYF TGTGCCAGCAGTGAGTCTGGGGACAGGGTTCCCGAGCAGTACTTC
TRBJ1-4 - TRBV15 - CATSRAKQLTNEKLFF TGTGCCACCAGCAGGGCGAAACAGTTAACTAATGAAAAACTGTTTTTT
TRBJ2-4 TRBD1 TRBV28 - CASSRPGQINIQYF TGTGCCAGCAGCCGCCCGGGACAGATAAACATTCAGTACTTC
TRBJ1-4 - TRBV18 - CASSWANAGDANEKLFF TGTGCCAGCTCATGGGCGAATGCGGGTGACGCTAATGAAAAACTGTTTTTT
TRBJ2-1 TRBD1 TRBV28 - CASRSRDRANNEQFF TGTGCCAGCAGGAGTAGGGACAGGGCTAACAATGAGCAGTTCTTC
TRBJ1-1 - TRBV11-2 - CASSLPRQKNTEAFF TGTGCCAGCAGCCTCCCTCGCCAGAAGAACACTGAAGCTTTCTTT
TRBJ2-1 TRBD1 TRBV24-1 - CATSPGQGAYNEQFF TGTGCCACCAGCCCGGGACAGGGGGCATACAATGAGCAGTTCTTC
TRBJ2-1 - TRBV28 - CASSFGGGYNEQFF TGTGCCAGCAGTTTCGGGGGAGGATACAATGAGCAGTTCTTC
TRBJ1-1 - TRBV5-5 - CASSLQTSLYTEAFF TGTGCCAGCAGCTTACAGACGTCCCTCTACACTGAAGCTTTCTTT
TRBJ2-3 TRBD1 TRBV5-1 - CASSLEGQTAFTDTQYF TGCGCCAGCAGCTTGGAGGGACAGACCGCTTTCACAGATACGCAGTATTTT
TRBJ1-4 - TRBV28 - CASSLITGINEKLFF TGTGCCAGCAGTTTAATAACAGGAATTAATGAAAAACTGTTTTTT
TRBJ2-1 TRBD2 TRBV10-2 - CATGGTSGRPYNEQFF TGCGCCACCGGAGGGACTAGCGGACGCCCCTACAATGAGCAGTTCTTC
TRBJ1-1 - TRBV29-1 - CSVYWLNTEAFF TGCAGCGTTTACTGGTTGAACACTGAAGCTTTCTTT
TRBJ1-5 - TRBV23-1 - CASPPWQEDQPQHF TGCGCCAGTCCCCCGTGGCAGGAAGATCAGCCCCAGCATTTT
TRBJ1-1 TRBD1 TRBV19 few CASGRIVGQGAGAFF TGTGCCAGTGGCCGAATCGTAGGACAGGGGGCAGGAGCTTTCTTT
TRBJ1-3 - TRBV14 - CASSQGYSGNTIYF TGTGCCAGCAGCCAAGGCTACTCTGGAAACACCATATATTTT
TRBJ2-3 TRBD2 TRBV7-2 - CASSFSGGPTDTQYF TGTGCCAGCAGCTTTAGCGGGGGTCCCACAGATACGCAGTATTTT
TRBJ1-2 TRBD1 TRBV6-4 - CASSAPLDRGRDGYTF TGTGCCAGCAGTGCTCCCCTTGACAGGGGACGGGATGGCTACACCTTC